This TCR beta chain was retrieved from a study of blood T cell repertoires in COVID-19. Study-level information: From T cells, B-cell-depleted T cells, or PBMCs came the material, which was cDNA or gDNA.

CDR1 and CDR2 from the germline V gene are LNHDA and SQIVND (reference sequence). V was shortened by 1 base and J by 4 bases, with 8 bases between the two germline ends. The CDR3 covers 14 residues. Using immunoSEQ multiplex PCR, the repertoire was profiled, and TCRdb retains in-frame clones only, with some absent. The sample shows about 59,000 clones, approximately 85% of them seen only once. Only one count was recorded for this clone. J is TRBJ1-5 and V is TRBV19, with no clear D. The sequencing sample was made of peripheral blood. This TCR came from a human donor in a cohort sampled during active COVID-19. CDR3 in DNA: TGTGCCAGTAGTATAGGGCCAGGTAATCAGCCCCAGCATTTT. It encodes CASSIGPGNQPQHF.